Presented here are 21 T cell receptor beta chains from one specimen sequenced in a study of vaccination and CD4 T cells after COVID-19. This sample's treatment: roughly 11-day PBMC culture with coronavirus spike peptide pools or control peptides (ViraFEST assay). Sequenced with the Oncomine TCR Beta short-read assay was DNA taken from cultured CD4+ T cells. TCRdb re-analysed the PCR reads in MiXCR, keeping a single row per CDR3 protein. The table records 13,000 to 15,000 distinct CDR3 sequences, just over 20% of them present only once. These receptors have no known antigen. The sequenced sample was CD4+ T cells from blood, cultured in vitro, obtained before SARS-CoV-2 vaccination. These receptors were collected from a human donor who received a COVID-19 vaccine.

The chain combines TRBV18 with TRBJ1-5, with unresolved D. CDR3 length: 13 amino acids. Looked up from germline, CDR1 is KGHSH and CDR2 is LQKENI. V dropped 11 bases and J dropped 7 bases, with 18 bases sitting between them. As DNA, the CDR3 is TGTGCCTCAACCTCGGGAAGTAACCAGCCCCAGCATTTT. Its protein product is CASTSGSNQPQHF.

CDR3 sequence (DNA): TGTGCCAGCAGGAGGATACAGGGGGCGAGTGGAAACACCATATATTTT. Translating gives CASRRIQGASGNTIYF. The rearrangement joins TRBV6-1 to TRBJ1-3; 9 positions match TRBD1. The CDR3 spans 16 residues. Germline lookup yields CDR1 MNHNS and CDR2 SASEGT. The trim removed 6 bases at V and 3 bases at J, leaving 9 bases unmatched.

The chain has TRBV21-1 and TRBJ2-7; no DNA check was done on the table's D call, TRBD1. TRBV21-1 is designated a pseudogene. The CDR3 has 15 residues. The CDR3 bases are TGTGCCAGCAGCAAAGAGGGACAGGGCACCTACGAGCAGAACTTC. The encoded protein is CASSKEGQGTYEQNF.

A few counts support this clonotype. V usage is TRBV6-4 and J usage is TRBJ2-7; possible D gene TRBD2, 6 bases. Germline lookup yields CDR1 MRHNA and CDR2 SNTAGT. The CDR3 totals 13 residues. The V end was cut by 11 bases, the J end by 0 bases, with 14 bases between. CDR3 coding DNA: TGTGCCCCCAAGCCGGGAGACTCCTACGAGCAGTACTTC. It is translated as CAPKPGDSYEQYF.

The rearrangement uses TRBV6-5 and TRBJ1-4, with D possibly matching TRBD1 (5 bases). Trimming removed 4 bases at V and 8 bases at J, with 17 bases between. This CDR3 has 15 residues. CDR1 and CDR2 from the germline V gene are MNHEY and SVGAGI. The CDR3 here is CASSSMGVSGEKLFF. CDR3 sequence (DNA): TGTGCCAGCAGTTCCATGGGGGTATCCGGGGAAAAACTGTTTTTT.

In its sample, this clonotype was seen a few times. The chain is built from TRBV2 and TRBJ2-3; D is ambiguous. The V gene's germline CDR1 is SNHLY and CDR2 FYNNEI. Between the trimmed V and J ends, which lost 11 bases and 4 bases, there was a span of 19 bases. The CDR3 sequence is 14 residues long. CDR3 nucleotide sequence: TGTGCCGGGAAGGGCAACCCGGCGGCAGATACGCAGTATTTT. Its translation is CAGKGNPAADTQYF.

This clonotype has more than one count but fewer than ten. J is TRBJ2-7 and V is TRBV19, with D perhaps assigned TRBD1 or TRBD2 (6 bases each). The CDR3 totals 15 residues. Germline V gene data show CDR1 as LNHDA and CDR2 as SQIVND (reference sequence). Trimming stripped 3 bases from V and 2 bases from J, with 14 bases between. The CDR3 protein is CASSMGAGLAYEQYF. DNA of the CDR3: TGTGCCAGTAGTATGGGGGCGGGGCTGGCCTACGAGCAGTACTTC.

The V gene is TRBV7-8, the J gene TRBJ2-7; TRBD1 might be the D (6 bases). The V gene's germline CDR1 is SGHVS and CDR2 FQNEAQ. V was pared by 1 base and J by 3 bases, with 10 bases between. The length of the CDR3 is 14 residues. CDR3 loop: CASSLGDRNYEQYF. Here the CDR3 DNA reads TGTGCCAGCAGCTTAGGAGACAGGAACTACGAGCAGTACTTC.

This clonotype was counted only a few times. The chain employs TRBV19 and TRBJ1-5; tentatively, D is TRBD1 (5 bases). Germline CDR1 and CDR2: LNHDA and SQIVND (reference sequence). V was clipped by 7 bases and J by 0 bases, with 22 bases between them. The CDR3 totals 18 residues. The CDR3 region is CASMGGLTSELSNQPQHF. The CDR3 DNA follows: TGTGCCAGTATGGGGGGATTGACAAGCGAACTTAGCAATCAGCCCCAGCATTTT.

This clonotype has just a few counts. V gene TRBV19 combines with J gene TRBJ2-7; the D gene is possibly TRBD1 (5 bases). Trimming pared 4 bases from V and 2 bases from J, leaving 12 bases between. This CDR3 is built from 14 residues. Germline V gene data show CDR1 as LNHDA and CDR2 as SQIVND (reference sequence). CDR3 DNA sequence: TGTGCCAGTAGTAGACAGCTCTCGACCTACGAGCAGTACTTC. This encodes CASSRQLSTYEQYF.

This clonotype showed up just once. The V call is TRBV9, the J call TRBJ1-2, with a possible D match to TRBD1 (5 bases). V dropped 4 bases and J dropped 5 bases, with 12 bases sitting between them. Germline-derived CDR1 and CDR2 are SGDLS and YYNGEE. This CDR3 is built from 13 residues. CDR3 DNA sequence: TGTGCCAGCAGCCCCGGGGGGGGGTATGGCTACACCTTC. Translating gives CASSPGGGYGYTF.

The sample holds a few counts of this clonotype. The J gene is TRBJ1-2, the V gene TRBV6-1, with D unresolved. CDR1 and CDR2 (germline): MNHNS, SASEGT. The CDR3 consists of 16 residues. The V and J ends lost 1 base and 7 bases respectively, with 19 bases between them. CDR3 region: CASSEGYEEGRGGYTF. The CDR3, as DNA: TGTGCCAGCAGTGAAGGGTATGAGGAAGGGCGCGGTGGCTACACCTTC.

J is TRBJ2-1 and V is TRBV24-1; D may be TRBD1 or TRBD2 (5 bases each). Germline-derived CDR1 and CDR2 are KGHDR and SFDVKD. V lost 4 bases to trimming and J lost 7 bases, with 16 bases between them. CDR3 length: 15 amino acids. This chain's CDR3 is CATSDLREIGNEQFF. The CDR3 nucleotides read TGTGCCACCAGTGACCTCAGGGAGATCGGGAATGAGCAGTTCTTC.

The V call is TRBV29-1, the J call TRBJ2-7; TRBD1 is a possible D gene (5 bases). CDR1 SQVTM and CDR2 ANQGSEA come from the germline V gene. The CDR3 has 13 residues. Trimming pared 4 bases from V and 4 bases from J, leaving 14 bases between. The CDR3 DNA sequence: TGCAGCGTTGTGGGGCAGGGAAAATACGAGCAGTACTTC. Translating it yields CSVVGQGKYEQYF.

This clonotype was recorded only once. The CDR3 nucleotides are TGTGCCAGCAGCCCACAGCCATCGGGGGAGCAGTACTTC. This gives the protein CASSPQPSGEQYF. The chain employs TRBV14 and TRBJ2-7; D might be TRBD2 (5 bases). The CDR3 runs to 13 residues. Germline V lookup: CDR1 SGHDN, CDR2 FVKESK. V lost 4 bases, J lost 7 bases, and 14 bases lay in between.

There are a few counts of this clonotype. V is TRBV6-1 and J is TRBJ2-1; 11 bases agree with TRBD2. V was pared by 10 bases and J by 3 bases, with 8 bases of the junction left unmatched. The CDR3 is made up of 15 amino acids. Germline values: CDR1 MNHNS, CDR2 SASEGT. CDR3 DNA sequence: TGTGCCACCAGAACCGGGACTAGCGGCTACAATGAGCAGTTCTTC. Translation gives CATRTGTSGYNEQFF.

There are a few counts of this clonotype. This rearrangement joins TRBV19 to TRBJ2-7; maybe TRBD2 (5 bases). Trimming cost V 9 bases and J 0 bases, with 15 bases left between them. The CDR3 covers 14 residues. The germline gives CDR1 LNHDA, CDR2 SQIVND (reference sequence). CDR3 nucleotides: TGTGCCAGCAGCCCGGACGGACTCTCCTACGAGCAGTACTTC. This encodes CASSPDGLSYEQYF.

V and J are TRBV14 and TRBJ2-7; D assignment may be TRBD1 or TRBD2 (5 bases each). Trimming stripped 1 base from V and 7 bases from J, with 14 bases between. The CDR3 is 14 residues long. Per the germline V gene, CDR1 is SGHDN and CDR2 is FVKESK. CDR3 loop: CASSQAPGTSEQYF. CDR3 nucleotides: TGTGCCAGCAGCCAAGCTCCGGGGACGAGTGAGCAGTACTTC.

The chain couples TRBV12-3 or TRBV12-4 to TRBJ1-1; D call uncertain. Trimming removed 6 bases from V and 2 bases from J, with 10 bases in between. The CDR3 is 13 residues long. The CDR3 loop reads CASRRDTNTEAFF. The CDR3 DNA follows: TGTGCCAGCAGACGAGACACTAACACTGAAGCTTTCTTT.

This clonotype was counted only a few times. V is TRBV6-1 and J is TRBJ1-1, with TRBD1 matching 8 bases. The V gene end was trimmed by 6 bases and the J gene end by 1 base; junction bases not matched to a gene: 13. CDR1 and CDR2 (germline): MNHNS, SASEGT. This CDR3 spans 17 amino acids. The CDR3 loop is CASSRTTGVSGNTEAFF. For the CDR3, the DNA is TGTGCCAGCAGCCGAACGACAGGGGTGAGCGGGAACACTGAAGCTTTCTTT.

The chain is built from TRBV21-1 and TRBJ2-2; the DNA was not compared with TRBD1, the D call given in the table. TRBV21-1 is a pseudogene locus. The CDR3 is made up of 16 amino acids. The CDR3 DNA reads as TGTGCCAGCAGCAAATGTGAGGGGCGGAACACCGGGGAGCTGTTTTTT. It yields the protein CASSKCEGRNTGELFF.